This T cell receptor beta chain was sequenced for a study of cytotoxic CD8 clonotypes in ibrutinib-treated CLL. Study findings and constraints: Stable or contracted on treatment, public clonotypes were also uncommon.

PBMCs were cryopreserved, and roughly 2 micrograms of genomic DNA from them went into TCR beta libraries. CDR1 and CDR2 (germline): MGHDK, SYGVNS. The CDR3 is made up of 15 amino acids. With 4 bases removed from V and 4 bases from J, the gap between germline ends came to 14 bases. This table comes from immunoSEQ multiplex PCR, and its TCRdb copy is limited to in-frame clones, with some not included. The sample comprises about 160,000 clones, roughly 77% of which are singletons, and around 2% rests with the top ten. In the case of this clone: As yet, its antigen is unknown.

The chain recombines TRBV25-1 with TRBJ1-5; D is ambiguous. The clonotype originates from a human donor with chronic lymphocytic leukemia. Source: PBMCs, taken after 12 months of ibrutinib treatment. The CDR3 DNA reads TGTGCCAGCAGTGTCGGCGGCGGCAGTAATCAGCCCCAGCATTTT. This encodes CASSVGGGSNQPQHF. The full variable domain, rest sourced from reference TRBV25-1 and TRBJ1-5, is EADIYQTPRYLVIGTGKKITLECSQTMGHDKMYWYQQDPGMELHLIHYSYGVNSTEKGDLSSESTVSRIRTEHFPLTLESARPSHTSQYLCASSVGGGSNQPQHFGDGTRLSIL.